The text below deals with one T cell receptor beta chain. A single record per CDR3 protein comes from TCRdb applying MiXCR to the RACE reads. The repertoire holds tens of thousands of distinct CDR3 sequences, with 10% to 15% as singletons. Time point specified: patch test 3, about 24 weeks after DPC sensitization. The treatment: therapeutic diphenylcyclopropenone sensitization with weekly scalp DPC. These data originate in a study of human T cells and chemical hapten exposure. Study background: All through the roughly 26-week study, the scalp of each patient received diphenylcyclopropenone doses weekly.

The CDR3 has 15 amino acids. The V gene's germline CDR1 is MRHNA and CDR2 SNTAGT. The V gene lost 0 bases and the J gene lost 4 bases, with 12 bases spanning the gap. This sequence originates from a woman in her 50s with alopecia areata. Some clones in this sample may be carry-over from other donors' samples. Sequencing was performed on whole blood, taken in connection with sensitization to the hapten diphenylcyclopropenone (DPC). The rearrangement uses TRBV6-4 and TRBJ1-2; D is undetermined. CDR3 loop: CASSDSNPPAYGYTF. The CDR3 DNA reads TGTGCCAGCAGTGACTCCAACCCACCGGCCTATGGCTACACCTTC.